The rows below give T cell receptor beta chains drawn from one sample of a study of early T cells in non-severe SARS-CoV-2 infection. TCRdb reprocessed the 5' RACE reads via MiXCR and lists one record per CDR3 protein. The sample has about 61,000 distinct CDR3 sequences, 11% seen once; the top ten hold more than 1.5%. Sequencing used whole blood. These receptors all come from an adult who was a healthcare worker with PCR-confirmed SARS-CoV-2 infection or an uninfected control (not recorded which). Both conserved end residues are part of each CDR3. A D gene is named only where the DNA matches it firmly. The listing skips clone size in some rows; elsewhere it reads once, few, many or a size class.

J gene | D gene | clone size | CDR3 length | V gene | CDR3 DNA | CDR3 protein
TRBJ2-7 | - | - | 13 | TRBV20-1 | TGCAGTGCTTGGGCCCGGGTGGGAGGCGAGCAGTACTTC | CSAWARVGGEQYF
TRBJ1-1 | TRBD1 | - | 17 | TRBV7-9 | TGTGCCAGCAGCTCCTCCGGGACAGGGGGCGGAAACACTGAAGCTTTCTTT | CASSSSGTGGGNTEAFF
TRBJ1-2 | - | few | 12 | TRBV29-1 | TGCAGCGTCAGAGGTGTTTTGGATGGCTACACCTTC | CSVRGVLDGYTF
TRBJ2-3 | TRBD2 | many | 13 | TRBV30 | TGTGCCTGGAGTGTCCGGGAGGCAGATACGCAGTATTTT | CAWSVREADTQYF
TRBJ2-7 | - | - | 16 | TRBV6-2/TRBV6-3 | TGTGCCAGCAGTTACTCGACGCAGGGGAGCTCCTACGAGCAGTACTTC | CASSYSTQGSSYEQYF
TRBJ2-6 | - | - | 15 | TRBV28 | TGTGCCAGCAGTTTAAGCCAGTCTGGGGCCAACGTCCTGACTTTC | CASSLSQSGANVLTF
TRBJ2-7 | - | many | 11 | TRBV20-1 | TGCAGTGCTAGCAATAAGTACGAGCAGTACTTC | CSASNKYEQYF
TRBJ2-4 | - | - | 12 | TRBV11-2 | TGTGCCAGCAGCCTCGGGACAAACATTCAGTACTTC | CASSLGTNIQYF
TRBJ1-2 | - | few | 12 | TRBV11-2 | TGTGCCAGCAGCTTTGCTCAGGATGACTACACCTTC | CASSFAQDDYTF
TRBJ2-5 | - | few | 13 | TRBV4-2 | TGTGCCAGCAGCCAAGATCTAGGTTGGACCCAGTACTTC | CASSQDLGWTQYF
TRBJ2-4 | - | many | 15 | TRBV20-1 | TGCAGTGCGCCATTGCCTGGTAGAGCCAAAAACATTCAGTACTTC | CSAPLPGRAKNIQYF
TRBJ2-1 | - | - | 14 | TRBV20-1 | TGCAGTGCTAGATTTGGGGGCGTGAACAATGAGCAGTTCTTC | CSARFGGVNNEQFF
TRBJ2-7 | TRBD2 | few | 16 | TRBV7-2 | TGTGCCAGCAGCTCCTGGACTAGCGGGGGGCCCTACGAGCAGTACTTC | CASSSWTSGGPYEQYF
TRBJ2-3 | - | - | 13 | TRBV5-4 | TGTGCCAGCAGCCAGACAGACACAGATACGCAGTATTTT | CASSQTDTDTQYF
TRBJ2-3 | - | many | 15 | TRBV30 | TGTGCCTGGAGCGGCGGTGCGGCCCCTCTTTATACGCAGTATTTT | CAWSGGAAPLYTQYF
TRBJ2-7 | - | - | 12 | TRBV12-3/TRBV12-4 | TGTGCCAGCCCCAGGGTCTCCTACGAGCAGTACTTC | CASPRVSYEQYF
TRBJ2-3 | TRBD2 | few | 15 | TRBV11-2 | TGTGCCAGCAGCTTAGTGAAGGCGGGGGGAGATACGCAGTATTTT | CASSLVKAGGDTQYF
TRBJ1-2 | - | few | 12 | TRBV20-1 | TGCAGTGTTCCGGACAGAAGGGATGGCTACACCTTC | CSVPDRRDGYTF
TRBJ2-3 | - | few | 13 | TRBV7-9 | - | CASSPVGAGTTYF
TRBJ1-1 | - | many | 14 | TRBV5-1 | TGCGCCAGCAGCTTGGTTGGGGAGGGCACTGAAGCTTTCTTT | CASSLVGEGTEAFF
TRBJ1-2 | - | - | 13 | TRBV19 | TGTGCCAGTAGCCCCTCGGGCGAAGGTGGCTACACCTTC | CASSPSGEGGYTF
TRBJ2-7 | - | - | 18 | TRBV7-9 | TGTGCCAGCAGCTCACCGAGGTTGGGGGGCGCGGGGACCTACGAGCAGTACTTC | CASSSPRLGGAGTYEQYF
TRBJ2-7 | TRBD2 | - | 14 | TRBV7-9 | TGTGCCAACAGCAGAGGGACTATGGATTCGGGGCAGTACTTC | CANSRGTMDSGQYF
TRBJ2-6 | - | many | 16 | TRBV4-3 | TGCGCCAGCAGCCAGGAGTCAGCCTCTGGGGCCAACGTCCTGACTTTC | CASSQESASGANVLTF
TRBJ1-2 | - | many | 13 | TRBV29-1 | TGCAGCGTTGAAATCAGGGGCGCAGGTGGCTACACCTTC | CSVEIRGAGGYTF
TRBJ1-5 | TRBD1 | few | 14 | TRBV4-2 | TGTGCCAGCAGCCAAGTAGGGGGCGGTCAGCCCCAGCATTTT | CASSQVGGGQPQHF
TRBJ2-7 | TRBD2 | many | 15 | TRBV3-1 | TGTGCCAGCAGACCGCGGGGGGCCCTATCCTACGAGCAGTACTTC | CASRPRGALSYEQYF
TRBJ1-1 | - | many | 13 | TRBV3-1 | TGTGCCAGCAGCCTCAGGGACCTCACTGAAGCTTTCTTT | CASSLRDLTEAFF
TRBJ2-2 | - | few | 15 | TRBV9 | TGTGCCAGCAGCCCCATGGACCTGAACACCGGGGAGCTGTTTTTT | CASSPMDLNTGELFF
TRBJ1-1 | - | many | 13 | TRBV6-1 | TGTGCCAGCCGGACAGACATGAACACTGAAGCTTTCTTT | CASRTDMNTEAFF
TRBJ2-1 | - | many | 16 | TRBV20-1 | TGCAGTGCTAGACCATCGACAGTCTACTCCTACAATGAGCAGTTCTTC | CSARPSTVYSYNEQFF
TRBJ2-7 | - | many | 14 | TRBV30 | TGTGCCTGTCCTAAAGAGGGGAGCGCCTACGAGCAGTACTTC | CACPKEGSAYEQYF
TRBJ2-3 | - | many | 15 | TRBV2 | TGTGCCAGCATCTCTATTGGGGCCGGCACAGATACGCAGTATTTT | CASISIGAGTDTQYF
TRBJ1-1 | - | many | 13 | TRBV12-3/TRBV12-4 | TGTGCCAGCAGTTTTAGAGGGAACACTGAAGCTTTCTTT | CASSFRGNTEAFF
TRBJ1-2 | TRBD1 | many | 15 | TRBV7-9 | TGTGCCAGCAGCCCGGGACAGAATATAAACTATGGCTACACCTTC | CASSPGQNINYGYTF
TRBJ1-1 | TRBD1 | many | 14 | TRBV12-3/TRBV12-4 | TGTGCCAGCAGTTTAGGGGACAGTCTGGGTGAAGCTTTCTTT | CASSLGDSLGEAFF
TRBJ2-2 | - | - | 13 | TRBV13 | TGTGCCGGATCGACAGAGAACACCGGGGAGCTGTTTTTT | CAGSTENTGELFF
TRBJ1-1 | - | many | 13 | TRBV20-1 | TGCAGTGCTAGAGGTTCGGGCCAGAGCGAAGCTTTCTTT | CSARGSGQSEAFF
TRBJ2-5 | - | many | 16 | TRBV7-9 | TGTGCCAGCAGCCCCTTGAGGACAGAAACTCAAGAGACCCAGTACTTC | CASSPLRTETQETQYF
TRBJ1-2 | - | many | 13 | TRBV10-3 | TGTGCCATCAGACCGACAGGAACGTATGGCTACACCTTC | CAIRPTGTYGYTF
TRBJ1-2 | - | many | 13 | TRBV9 | TGTGCCAGCAGCGTAGACACTAACTATGGCTACACCTTC | CASSVDTNYGYTF
TRBJ2-3 | - | few | 15 | TRBV12-3/TRBV12-4 | TGTGCCAGCAGTCCCGGTTGGGGGGGCACAGATACGCAGTATTTT | CASSPGWGGTDTQYF
TRBJ2-7 | - | many | 15 | TRBV7-9 | TGTGCCAGCAGCGGCGGGGCAGGGAGTCGGAACGAGCAGTACTTC | CASSGGAGSRNEQYF
TRBJ2-3 | - | many | 15 | TRBV7-2 | TGTGCCAGCAGCCCCCGACGGGGGCTCACAGATACGCAGTATTTT | CASSPRRGLTDTQYF
TRBJ2-1 | TRBD2 | many | 15 | TRBV3-1 | TGTGCCAGCAGCCAAGGGCCAGCGGGGGGGAATGAGCAGTTCTTC | CASSQGPAGGNEQFF
TRBJ2-4 | TRBD2 | many | 15 | TRBV2 | TGTGCCAGCAGATTCCTAGCGGGGGCCAAAAACATTCAGTACTTC | CASRFLAGAKNIQYF
TRBJ2-7 | - | many | 11 | TRBV7-2 | TGTGCCAGCAGCTTAACTGCCGAGCAGTACTTC | CASSLTAEQYF
TRBJ2-3 | TRBD2 | many | 16 | TRBV6-6 | TGTGCCAGCAGCCGAATAGCGGGGGGGCGGGCAGATACGCAGTATTTT | CASSRIAGGRADTQYF
TRBJ1-2 | - | many | 11 | TRBV12-3/TRBV12-4 | TGTGCCAGCGGATCAGGGTATGGCTACACCTTC | CASGSGYGYTF
TRBJ1-6 | - | - | 16 | TRBV11-2 | TGTGCCAGCAGCCTTGATTCGGGGAGTATGAATTCACCCCTCCACTTT | CASSLDSGSMNSPLHF
TRBJ2-5 | - | - | 12 | TRBV20-1 | TGCAGTGCTAGGGACGGACGGGAGACCCAGTACTTC | CSARDGRETQYF
TRBJ2-4 | TRBD1 | many | 15 | TRBV11-2 | TGTGCCAGCAGGCGACCGGGACAGAAAAAAAACATTCAGTACTTC | CASRRPGQKKNIQYF
TRBJ2-1 | - | many | 17 | TRBV12-3/TRBV12-4 | TGTGCCAGCAGTTTTGAATTTCGAGGAGGGAACCACAATGAGCAGTTCTTC | CASSFEFRGGNHNEQFF
TRBJ2-2 | - | few | 14 | TRBV7-8 | TGTGCCAGCAGGCGCATTGCGAACACCGGGGAGCTGTTTTTT | CASRRIANTGELFF